Listed below are T cell receptor beta chains from one sample, sequenced in a study of cytomegalovirus exposure and HLA in healthy donors. Repertoires were generated with immunoSEQ multiplex PCR, while TCRdb's copy carries only in-frame clones and drops some. The sample carries 100,000 or so clones, about 13% recorded once. The sequenced material came from PBMCs. These receptors came from a man aged 35 to 55 in good health and CMV-seropositive. CDR3s include the opening cysteine and the closing phenylalanine or tryptophan. A D gene is named only where the DNA matches it firmly. Rows give clone size only sometimes, using once, few, many, or a class for an expanded clone.

V	D	J	size	length	DNA	CDR3
TRBV14	NA	TRBJ2-1	NA	13	TGTGCCAGCAGCCAGCGGCAGAACAATGAGCAGTTCTTC	CASSQRQNNEQFF
TRBV5-1	TRBD2	TRBJ2-5	few	15	TGCGCCAGCAGCTTGGCAATAGCGGGAATGGAGACCCAGTACTTC	CASSLAIAGMETQYF
TRBV19	NA	TRBJ1-5	few	14	TGTGCCAGTAGTATAGATCGTCCGAATCAGCCCCAGCATTTT	CASSIDRPNQPQHF
TRBV5-6	NA	TRBJ2-7	few	13	TGTGCCAGCAGCTTTAGACAGTTCTACGAGCAGTACTTC	CASSFRQFYEQYF
TRBV27	TRBD2	TRBJ2-5	NA	14	TGTGCCAGCAGTTTGACTAGCCTTGCGGAGACCCAGTACTTC	CASSLTSLAETQYF
TRBV7-9	NA	TRBJ2-1	NA	18	TGTGCCAGCAGCTTAGACTTAGCGACCTCTGCAGAATACAATGAGCAGTTCTTC	CASSLDLATSAEYNEQFF
TRBV5-5	TRBD2	TRBJ2-5	NA	18	TGTGCCAGCAGCCCGAACCGACCAGGGACTAGCGGGCAAGAGACCCAGTACTTC	CASSPNRPGTSGQETQYF
TRBV6-5	NA	TRBJ1-5	NA	15	TGTGCCAGCAGTTACAACGGAGGGCAGGGTCAGCCCCAGCATTTT	CASSYNGGQGQPQHF
TRBV2	TRBD1	TRBJ1-5	NA	16	TGTGCCAGCAGTGAAGCGGAGGGGGCAGGGCTCCAGCCCCAGCATTTT	CASSEAEGAGLQPQHF
TRBV29-1	NA	TRBJ1-2	few	9	TGCAGCGCCGGCGGCGGCTCCAACTTC	CSAGGGSNF
TRBV30	NA	TRBJ2-3	few	15	TGTGCCTGGAGCCCCCCGGGGTTTGGCACAGATACGCAGTATTTT	CAWSPPGFGTDTQYF
TRBV10-3	NA	TRBJ2-6	NA	17	TGTGCCATCAGTGGGGGGGACGGTCAGGCCGGGGCCAACGTCCTGACTTTC	CAISGGDGQAGANVLTF
TRBV7-8	TRBD2	TRBJ2-2	few	17	TGTGCCAGCAGCCCAGGGACTAGCGGGACGAACACCGGGGAGCTGTTTTTT	CASSPGTSGTNTGELFF
TRBV30	NA	TRBJ1-3	NA	13	TGTGCCTGGAGTCATACGGCTGGAAACACCATATATTTT	CAWSHTAGNTIYF
TRBV7-2	NA	TRBJ1-5	few	14	TGTGCCAGCAGCCCGGACAGTAGCAATCAGCCCCAGCATTTT	CASSPDSSNQPQHF
TRBV7-2	NA	TRBJ2-7	NA	13	TGTGCCAGCAGCTTAGGAGGGCCCTACGAGCAGTACTTC	CASSLGGPYEQYF
TRBV7-9	TRBD1	TRBJ1-2	NA	12	TGTGCCAGCAGCTTAGGGGACAGCGGCTACACCTTC	CASSLGDSGYTF
TRBV7-2	TRBD1	TRBJ1-2	few	14	TGTGCCAGCAGCTTAGGTGGGACAGTTTATGGCTACACCTTC	CASSLGGTVYGYTF
TRBV6-5	TRBD1	TRBJ1-5	few	15	TGTGCCAGCAGTAGTAGACAGGGGGCGGGTCAGCCCCAGCATTTT	CASSSRQGAGQPQHF
TRBV18	NA	TRBJ1-1	few	15	TGTGCCAGCTCACCAGGCACAGGGTGGGACACTGAAGCTTTCTTT	CASSPGTGWDTEAFF
TRBV11-3	NA	TRBJ2-1	few	15	TGTGCCAGCAGCGACACAGGGAACTCCTACAATGAGCAGTTCTTC	CASSDTGNSYNEQFF
TRBV11-2	NA	TRBJ1-2	NA	13	TGTGCCAGCAGCTTCACAGGGAACTATGGCTACACCTTC	CASSFTGNYGYTF
TRBV6-6	NA	TRBJ2-1	NA	15	TGTGCCAGCCTAGCACTGATTTTGGAGGGGAATGAGCAGTTCTTC	CASLALILEGNEQFF
TRBV10-2	NA	TRBJ1-1	NA	13	TGCGCCAGCAGCCCTCAGATGAACACTGAAGCTTTCTTT	CASSPQMNTEAFF
TRBV7-9	NA	TRBJ2-7	NA	15	TGTGCCAGCAGCCTAGGCCAGGTCCCTCCCTACGAGCAGTACTTC	CASSLGQVPPYEQYF
TRBV4-2	NA	TRBJ1-5	NA	16	TGTGCCAGCAGCCAAGATATAGCCGGGGGAGGACAGCCCCAGCATTTT	CASSQDIAGGGQPQHF
TRBV25-1	NA	TRBJ1-1	NA	11	TGTGCCAGCAGTGATCGTACTGAAGCTTTCTTT	CASSDRTEAFF
TRBV5-1	TRBD2	TRBJ2-2	NA	15	TGCGCCAGCAGCTTGCTAGCGGGAGGTCCCGGGGAGCTGTTTTTT	CASSLLAGGPGELFF
TRBV7-2	TRBD2	TRBJ2-1	NA	13	TGTGCCAGTGCGCTAGCGGGAGACAATGAGCAGTTCTTC	CASALAGDNEQFF
TRBV11-3	NA	TRBJ2-7	NA	15	TGTGCCAGCAGCTTAGGGGGCTTCTCTACCTACGAGCAGTACTTC	CASSLGGFSTYEQYF
TRBV11-1	NA	TRBJ2-1	NA	17	TGTGCCAGCAGCCGTACGGGATGGCGCGGGGCCTACAATGAGCAGTTCTTC	CASSRTGWRGAYNEQFF
TRBV4-1	TRBD2	TRBJ2-3	NA	20	TGCGCCAGCAGCCAAGTACCTCCAACTAGCGGAGGCCGGGAGCGGGATACGCAGTATTTT	CASSQVPPTSGGRERDTQYF
TRBV12-5	TRBD2	TRBJ2-7	few	16	TGTGCTAGTGGTTTGGCAAGGACTAGCGGCCCGGGAGAGCAGTACTTC	CASGLARTSGPGEQYF
TRBV7-8	TRBD1	TRBJ1-5	few	14	TGTGCCAGCAGCTCGACAGGGGTTAATCAGCCCCAGCATTTT	CASSSTGVNQPQHF
TRBV6-5	TRBD1	TRBJ2-5	NA	15	TGTGCCAGCAGTTACCCCGGACAGGGAAAAGAGACCCAGTACTTC	CASSYPGQGKETQYF
TRBV6-1	NA	TRBJ2-2	NA	12	TGTGCCACACAGATCGGGGACGGGGAGCTGTTTTTT	CATQIGDGELFF
TRBV6-5	NA	TRBJ1-3	NA	15	TGTGCCAGCAGTTACTCGCCGGCTAGAAGAAACACCATATATTTT	CASSYSPARRNTIYF
TRBV6-1	NA	TRBJ1-5	NA	13	TGTGCCAGCAGTGAATTCGAAGGAGAGCCCCAGCATTTT	CASSEFEGEPQHF
TRBV7-2	TRBD2	TRBJ2-7	NA	15	TGTGCCAGCAGCTGGGGGACTAGCGTGTCCTACGAGCAGTACTTC	CASSWGTSVSYEQYF
TRBV27	TRBD2	TRBJ2-1	NA	15	TGTGCCAGCAGTTGGAACGGGAGGACGGGGAATGAGCAGTTCTTC	CASSWNGRTGNEQFF
TRBV7-6	TRBD1	TRBJ2-2	NA	15	TGTGCCAGCAGCATTCGACAGGGATGGTCCGGGGAGCTGTTTTTT	CASSIRQGWSGELFF
TRBV7-6	TRBD2	TRBJ2-5	NA	14	TGTGCCAGCAGCTCCGGGGGGAGGGGTGAGACCCAGTACTTC	CASSSGGRGETQYF
TRBV5-1	NA	TRBJ2-3	NA	14	TGCGCCAGCAGACAAACGACTAGCACAGATACGCAGTATTTT	CASRQTTSTDTQYF
TRBV5-1	NA	TRBJ2-7	NA	13	TGCGCCAGCAGCTTGGTGGGAGTGGACGAGCAGTACTTC	CASSLVGVDEQYF
TRBV27	TRBD2	TRBJ2-5	NA	14	TGTGCCAGTAGGACTAGCGGGACTTGGGAGACCCAGTACTTC	CASRTSGTWETQYF
TRBV6-1	NA	TRBJ1-2	few	15	TGTGCCAGCAGTGATGAGGCGGGGGAAGTCTATGGCTACACCTTC	CASSDEAGEVYGYTF
TRBV7-9	NA	TRBJ1-4	NA	14	TGTGCCAGCAGCTTAGGTTTCTTTGGAACAGAACTGTTTTTT	CASSLGFFGTELFF
TRBV19	NA	TRBJ1-1	few	14	TGTGCCAGTAGTAGAGGACTTCGGGGGGGAGAAGCTTTCTTT	CASSRGLRGGEAFF